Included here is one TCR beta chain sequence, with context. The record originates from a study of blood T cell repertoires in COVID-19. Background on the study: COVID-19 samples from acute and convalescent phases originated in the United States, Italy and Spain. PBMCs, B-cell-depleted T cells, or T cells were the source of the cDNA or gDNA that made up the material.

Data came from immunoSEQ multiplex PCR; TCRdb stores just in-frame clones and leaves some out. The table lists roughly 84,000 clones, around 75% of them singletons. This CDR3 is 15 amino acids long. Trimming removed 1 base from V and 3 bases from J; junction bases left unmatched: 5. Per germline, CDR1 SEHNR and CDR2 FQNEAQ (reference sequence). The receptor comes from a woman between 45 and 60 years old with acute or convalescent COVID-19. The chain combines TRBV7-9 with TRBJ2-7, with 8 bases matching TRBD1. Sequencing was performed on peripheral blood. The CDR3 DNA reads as TGTGCCAGCAGCTTAGGTGGGACAGGCTTCTACGAGCAGTACTTC. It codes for CASSLGGTGFYEQYF.